The source of this T cell receptor (beta chain) is a study of read filtering for tumor transcriptome and immune sequencing. Whole-study findings and limits: The CD138-negative fraction was mixed bone marrow immune cells, not pure T cells. Without single-read clonotypes, shared clonotype proportions correlated more between IR-seq and RNA-seq.

There are 14 residues in the CDR3. Per germline, CDR1 SGHRS and CDR2 YFSETQ. V shed 0 bases and J shed 0 bases, with 7 bases lying between them. This clonotype was picked up many times. As yet, its antigen is unknown. This library used approximately 370 ng RNA and molecular barcoded adaptors spanning alpha/delta and beta/gamma chains. Via MiXCR, TCRdb re-called the reads, giving one row per CDR3 protein. The data show about 24,000 distinct CDR3 sequences, with 20% seen just once and roughly 17% held by the top ten. The sequenced material came from a population of CD138-negative cells sorted from bone marrow. The chain joins TRBV5-1 to TRBJ2-7; D not certain. This TCR came from a donor at least 40 years old with multiple myeloma. Written as DNA, the CDR3 is TGCGCCAGCAGCTTGGCTTCAAGCTCCTACGAGCAGTACTTC. Protein sequence: CASSLASSSYEQYF.